A single sample gave rise to the 12 T cell receptor beta chains below, sequenced in a study of blood T cell repertoires in COVID-19 (dated by TCRdb to the early 2020s). Libraries were prepared through the immunoSEQ multiplex PCR assay. The immuneACCESS repertoire file appears here via TCRdb, limited to in-frame rearrangements. These files lack a portion of the clones; in checked studies, under half of the deficit traces to unresolved V genes, and the cause of the others is not known. The sample table records more than 25,000 clones; approximately 88% of these occur just once. 8% to 10% of the sample is in the top ten clones. Sequencing used peripheral blood. These receptors were collected from a man older than 75 with active COVID-19.

This sequence joins TRBV19 and TRBJ2-3, with a possible D match to TRBD2 (7 bases). In germline, CDR1 is LNHDA, CDR2 SQIVND (reference sequence). V was cut by 9 bases and J by 1 base, with 17 bases left in between. The CDR3 runs to 15 residues. The CDR3 coding sequence is TGTGCCAGCAAACTGGGGGGGCCTGGCACAGATACGCAGTATTTT. This encodes CASKLGGPGTDTQYF.

A single count supports this clone. The chain has TRBV6-6 and TRBJ2-2; 8 positions agree with TRBD1. The CDR3 loop spans 14 amino acids. Looked up from germline, CDR1 is MNHNY and CDR2 is SVGAGI (reference sequence). V lost 5 bases to trimming and J lost 6 bases; unmatched junction nucleotides: 5. The CDR3 loop is CASSMDREAGELFF. Written as DNA, the CDR3 is TGTGCCAGCAGTATGGACAGGGAGGCCGGGGAGCTGTTTTTT.

The chain couples TRBV10-3 to TRBJ2-1; 9 bases agree with TRBD2. J gave up 1 base and V 3 bases, and 16 bases lay outside the gene matches. This CDR3 is 20 amino acids long. The V gene's germline CDR1 is ENHRY and CDR2 SYGVKD. CDR3 region: CAISDPIGLASKASYNEQFF. CDR3 bases: TGTGCCATCAGTGACCCTATCGGACTAGCGTCGAAGGCGTCCTACAATGAGCAGTTCTTC.

V and J are TRBV10-1 and TRBJ1-1, with D perhaps TRBD1 (6 bases). Per germline, CDR1 WNHNN and CDR2 SYGVQD (reference sequence). The V end was cut by 7 bases, the J end by 4 bases, with 13 bases between. The CDR3 has 13 residues. CDR3 DNA sequence: TGCGCCAGCAATCAGGGGATTAGCACTGAAGCTTTCTTT. It encodes CASNQGISTEAFF.

This chain uses TRBV6-5 with TRBJ2-6; perhaps TRBD1 as D (6 bases). The CDR3 consists of 13 residues. CDR1 is MNHEY, CDR2 SVGAGI, per germline. Trimming stripped 6 bases from V and 6 bases from J, with 9 bases between. The CDR3 spells CASRQGVANVLTF. The CDR3 nucleotides are TGTGCCAGCAGACAGGGAGTGGCCAACGTCCTGACTTTC.

Remarks on this clone: Sequence at one end of the junction differs from germline and may be a read error. CDR3 sequence: CASSSGQGNYGYTF. CDR3 nucleotides: TGTGCTAGCAGCTCGGGACAGGGTAACTATGGCTACACCTTC. This sequence joins TRBV7-7 and TRBJ1-2; 9 bases match TRBD1. Per the germline V gene, CDR1 is SSHAT and CDR2 is FNYEAQ (reference sequence). The CDR3 contains 14 residues.

The gene calls are TRBV7-9 and TRBJ2-1; 9 bases align to TRBD1. V was pared by 5 bases and J by 5 bases, with 7 bases of the junction left unmatched. This CDR3 comprises 15 residues. Germline lookup yields CDR1 SEHNR and CDR2 FQNEAQ (reference sequence). CDR3 bases: TGTGCCAGCAGCCGCGACAGGGGGGGAAACAATGAGCAGTTCTTC. Translated, it gives CASSRDRGGNNEQFF.

The rearrangement joins TRBV11-2 to TRBJ1-4; 7 bases map to TRBD1. Looked up from germline, CDR1 is SGHAT and CDR2 is FQNNGV. Losses at the gene ends were 5 bases for V and 5 bases for J; bases not matched to a gene: 11. The CDR3 covers 16 residues. The CDR3 region is CASSPREDRLNEKLFF. CDR3 in DNA: TGTGCCAGCAGCCCCCGAGAGGACAGGCTAAATGAAAAACTGTTTTTT.

This rearrangement joins TRBV5-1 to TRBJ2-1; 13 bases match TRBD2. The CDR3 sequence is 17 residues long. Germline CDR1 reads SGHRS; CDR2 reads YFSETQ. After removal of 4 bases from V and 5 bases from J, the junction contained 9 bases not matched to a gene. The CDR3 spells CASSHKGLAGRNNEQFF. DNA for the CDR3: TGCGCCAGCAGCCATAAGGGACTAGCGGGGCGAAACAATGAGCAGTTCTTC.

The rearrangement joins TRBV5-5 to TRBJ1-1, with D possibly being TRBD1 (5 bases). V was cut by 0 bases and J by 1 base, with 10 bases left in between. There are 15 residues in the CDR3. Per the germline V gene, CDR1 is SGHKS and CDR2 is YYEKEE (reference sequence). CDR3 in DNA: TGTGCCAGCAGCTTGGCCCTAGGACAGAACACTGAAGCTTTCTTT. This translates into CASSLALGQNTEAFF.

This clone appeared a few times. The chain carries TRBV28 and TRBJ2-7; 8 positions agree with TRBD2. CDR1 MDHEN and CDR2 SYDVKM come from the germline V gene. The ends lost 2 bases at V and 2 bases at J; junction bases unmatched: 5. CDR3 length equals 15 residues. In DNA form, the CDR3 reads TGTGCCAGCAGTTTAAGGGCGGGGGGAGCCTACGAGCAGTACTTC. Translating it yields CASSLRAGGAYEQYF.

The CDR3 DNA reads as TGTGCCAGCAGCTTGGACGCAGGATGGAACACCGGGGAGCTGTTTTTT. This gives the protein CASSLDAGWNTGELFF. The chain has TRBV5-5 and TRBJ2-2; D ambiguous. The CDR3 length is 16 residues. V was clipped by 0 bases and J by 1 base, with 10 bases between them. Germline-derived CDR1 and CDR2 are SGHKS and YYEKEE (reference sequence).